The 6 T cell receptor beta chains given below trace back to one sample, sequenced in a study of human T cells and chemical hapten exposure (dated by TCRdb to the early 2020s). Total RNA was extracted from unfractionated whole blood that had been collected in Tempus Blood RNA tubes. During library preparation, unique molecular identifiers were attached to individual cDNA molecules so that TCRs could be counted quantitatively and reproducibly. The public reads were quality trimmed at Q25 with fastp and then assembled into clones with MiXCR by TCRdb, keeping productive beta chains. When rows share a CDR3 protein, they turn into one entry using the most common DNA and genes. The sample data list fewer than 150,000 distinct CDR3 sequences, and over 7.5% of these were observed just once. Approximately 1.5% of the sample goes to the ten largest clones. Input material: whole blood. Receptor source: a human donor in good health. Some clones in this sample may be carry-over from other donors' samples. Donor details come from another sample of the same person, matched by shared clones.

V is TRBV6-1 and J is TRBJ1-6; TRBD1 is a possible D gene (5 bases). Trimming pared 8 bases from V and 10 bases from J, leaving 18 bases between. The germline V gene encodes CDR1 MNHNS and CDR2 SASEGT. This CDR3 is 14 amino acids long. DNA of the CDR3: TGTGCCAGCTCCTGGTCAGGGTCGGGATCACCCCTCCACTTT. Protein sequence: CASSWSGSGSPLHF.

There are a few counts of this clonotype. The chain has TRBV5-4 and TRBJ1-5; no clear D gene. The germline V gene has CDR1 SGHNT and CDR2 YYREEE (reference sequence). The length of the CDR3 is 15 residues. V was pared by 1 base and J by 3 bases, with 11 bases between. CDR3 in amino acids: CASSLPGFFNQPQHF. The CDR3 DNA follows: TGTGCCAGCAGCTTGCCCGGGTTTTTCAATCAGCCCCAGCATTTT.

This clonotype was seen more than once but under ten times. The chain joins TRBV20-1 to TRBJ2-7; TRBD1 aligns across 8 bases. The CDR3 has 16 residues. J lost 2 bases, V lost 5 bases, and 14 bases had no gene match. The germline CDR1 and CDR2 sequences are DFQATT and SNEGSKA (reference sequence). The CDR3 here is CSALVLSGQDPYEQYF. The DNA for the CDR3 is TGCAGTGCTCTAGTCCTATCGGGACAGGATCCCTACGAGCAGTACTTC.

This clonotype was observed a few times. The chain couples TRBV10-3 to TRBJ2-7; unclear D gene. CDR1 and CDR2 from the germline V gene are ENHRY and SYGVKD. With 3 bases removed from V and 3 bases from J, the gap between germline ends came to 6 bases. The CDR3 loop spans 12 amino acids. The CDR3 coding sequence is TGTGCCATCAGTGAACGTGTCTACGAGCAGTACTTC. This sequence encodes CAISERVYEQYF.

This clonotype has only one observation. Given a much more abundant clone one base away, this may be a read error. This chain connects TRBV6-6 to TRBJ1-5, with TRBD1 identical over 11 bases. The CDR3 runs to 19 residues. The ends lost 4 bases at V and 1 base at J; junction bases unmatched: 12. Germline CDR1 MNHNY, CDR2 SVGAGI (reference sequence). CDR3 nucleotide sequence: TGTGCCAGCAGTTCGGACAGGGGGCAAAAGGTAGGAAGCAATCAGCCCCAGCATTTT. Amino acid sequence: CASSSDRGQKVGSNQPQHF.

In this sample, this clonotype turned up many times. The chain joins TRBV19 to TRBJ1-2; D gene ambiguous. The CDR3 length is 17 residues. The germline V gene encodes CDR1 LNHDA and CDR2 SQIVND (reference sequence). V was shortened by 5 bases and J by 0 bases, with 19 bases between the two germline ends. The CDR3 DNA reads as TGTGCCAGTAGTTTGGGATGGACGGCATCAGCTAACTATGGCTACACCTTC. Its protein is CASSLGWTASANYGYTF.